The T cell receptor (beta chain) described here comes from a study of T cells in Graves' hyperthyroidism and ophthalmopathy. Diagnostic assessment was based on clinical symptoms, serum thyroxine and TRAb, thyroid ultrasound and orbital computed tomography. The CDR3 regions of TCR beta were amplified from RNA transcripts. TCR CDR3 underwent first-round RT-PCR with the HTBI primer set. Each CDR3 protein is one row after TCRdb ran MiXCR on the multiplex PCR reads. The sample lists approximately 500,000 distinct CDR3 sequences, 46% occurring once. The sequence was collected from a woman between 18 and 29 years old with Graves' hyperthyroidism. The material sequenced was peripheral blood or thyroid tissue (not recorded which).

The DNA for the CDR3 is TGTGCCAGCACCGGGCAGCTCCAAGAGACCCAGTACTTC. It specifies CASTGQLQETQYF. The gene calls are TRBV12-3 or TRBV12-4 and TRBJ2-5; D gene ambiguous. The CDR3 consists of 13 residues. V lost 7 bases and J 1 base, leaving 10 bases between the germline ends.